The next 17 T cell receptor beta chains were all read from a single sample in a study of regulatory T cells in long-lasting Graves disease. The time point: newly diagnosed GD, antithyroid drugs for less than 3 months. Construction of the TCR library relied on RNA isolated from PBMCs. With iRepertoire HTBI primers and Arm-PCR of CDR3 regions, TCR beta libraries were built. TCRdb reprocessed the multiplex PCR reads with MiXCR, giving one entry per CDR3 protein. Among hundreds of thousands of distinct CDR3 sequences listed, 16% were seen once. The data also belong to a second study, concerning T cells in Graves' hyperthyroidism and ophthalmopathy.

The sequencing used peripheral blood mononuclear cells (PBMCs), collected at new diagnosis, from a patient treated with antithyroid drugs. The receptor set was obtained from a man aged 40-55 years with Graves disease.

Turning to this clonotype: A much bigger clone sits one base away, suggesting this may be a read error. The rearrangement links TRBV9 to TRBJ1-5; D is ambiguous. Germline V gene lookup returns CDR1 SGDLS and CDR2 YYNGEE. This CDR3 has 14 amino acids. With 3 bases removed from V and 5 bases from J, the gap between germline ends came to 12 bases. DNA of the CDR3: TGTGCCAGCAGCGGGGGAAGCGGCGATCAGCCCCAGCATTTT. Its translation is CASSGGSGDQPQHF.

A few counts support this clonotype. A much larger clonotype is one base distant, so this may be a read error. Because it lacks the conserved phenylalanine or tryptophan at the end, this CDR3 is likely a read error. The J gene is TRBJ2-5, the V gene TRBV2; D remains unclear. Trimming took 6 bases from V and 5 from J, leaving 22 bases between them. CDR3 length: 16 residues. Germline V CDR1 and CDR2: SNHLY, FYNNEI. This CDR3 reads CASSHPDGELGETQYS. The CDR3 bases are TGTGCCAGCAGCCACCCGGACGGAGAACTGGGGGAGACCCAGTACTCC.

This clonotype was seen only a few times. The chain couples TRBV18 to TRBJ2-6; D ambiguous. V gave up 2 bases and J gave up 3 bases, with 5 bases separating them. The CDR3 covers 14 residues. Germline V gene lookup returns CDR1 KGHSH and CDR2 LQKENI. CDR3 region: CASSPSNGANVLTF. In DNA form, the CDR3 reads TGTGCCAGCTCACCATCAAATGGGGCCAACGTCCTGACTTTC.

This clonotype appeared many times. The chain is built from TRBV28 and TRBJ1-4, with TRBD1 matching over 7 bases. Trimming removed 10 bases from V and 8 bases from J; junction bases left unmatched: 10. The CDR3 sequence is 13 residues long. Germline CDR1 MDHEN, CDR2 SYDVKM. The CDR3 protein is CAIKTGVQEKLFF. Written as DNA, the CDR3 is TGTGCCATAAAAACAGGGGTCCAAGAAAAACTGTTTTTT.

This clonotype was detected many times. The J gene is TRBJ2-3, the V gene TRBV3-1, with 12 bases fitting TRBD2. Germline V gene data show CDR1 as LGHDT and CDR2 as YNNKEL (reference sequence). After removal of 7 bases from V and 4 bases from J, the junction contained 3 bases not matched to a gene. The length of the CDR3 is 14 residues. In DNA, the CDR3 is TGTGCCAGCAATCCTAGCGGGGGGGCAGATACGCAGTATTTT. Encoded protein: CASNPSGGADTQYF.

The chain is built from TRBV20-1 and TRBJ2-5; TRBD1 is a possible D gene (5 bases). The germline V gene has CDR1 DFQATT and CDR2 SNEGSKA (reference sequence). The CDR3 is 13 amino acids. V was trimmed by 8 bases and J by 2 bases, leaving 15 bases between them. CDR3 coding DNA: TGCAGTCTAAAAGGGGCGGCTCAAGAGACCCAGTACTTC. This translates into CSLKGAAQETQYF.

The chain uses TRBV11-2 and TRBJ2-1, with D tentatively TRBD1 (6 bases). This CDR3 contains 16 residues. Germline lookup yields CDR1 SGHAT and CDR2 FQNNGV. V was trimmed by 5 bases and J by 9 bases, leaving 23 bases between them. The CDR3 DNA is TGTGCCAGCAGCCGCCCTCCGGTCGGGACAAGGGGTGAGCAGTTCTTC. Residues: CASSRPPVGTRGEQFF.

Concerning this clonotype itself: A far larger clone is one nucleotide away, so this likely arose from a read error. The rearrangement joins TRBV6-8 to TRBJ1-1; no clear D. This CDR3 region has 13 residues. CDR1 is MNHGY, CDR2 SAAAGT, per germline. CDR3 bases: TGTGCCAGCAGTTACCGGGAGGTGACTGAAGCTTCCTTT. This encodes CASSYREVTEASF.

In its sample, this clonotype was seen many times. CDR3 nucleotide sequence: TGTGCCAGCAGTTTATGGGCTAGCGGGGCAGAGACCCAGTACTTC. Protein sequence: CASSLWASGAETQYF. The gene calls are TRBV27 and TRBJ2-5, with TRBD2 matching over 9 bases. V lost 1 base, J lost 4 bases, and 4 bases stayed unmatched. The CDR3 is 15 residues long. Germline V gives CDR1 MNHEY, CDR2 SMNVEV (reference sequence).

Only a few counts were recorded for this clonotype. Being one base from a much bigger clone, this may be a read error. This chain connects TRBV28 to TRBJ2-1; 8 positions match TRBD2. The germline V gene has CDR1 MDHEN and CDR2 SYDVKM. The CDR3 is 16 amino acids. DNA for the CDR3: TGTGTCAGCAGTTTATCCGGACTAGCAAGTTGGAATGAGCAGTTCTTC. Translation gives CVSSLSGLASWNEQFF.

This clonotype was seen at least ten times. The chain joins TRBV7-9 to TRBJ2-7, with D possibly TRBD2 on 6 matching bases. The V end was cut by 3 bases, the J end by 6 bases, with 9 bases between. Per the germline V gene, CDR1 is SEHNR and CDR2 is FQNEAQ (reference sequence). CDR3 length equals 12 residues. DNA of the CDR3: TGTGCCAGCAGCTTGTTTAGCGGCGAGCAGTACTTC. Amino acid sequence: CASSLFSGEQYF.

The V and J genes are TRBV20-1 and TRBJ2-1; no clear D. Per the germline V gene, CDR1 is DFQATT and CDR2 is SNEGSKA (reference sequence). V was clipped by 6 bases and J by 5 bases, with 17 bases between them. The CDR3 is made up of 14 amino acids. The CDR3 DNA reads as TGCAGTGCAGGCACATGGGGTCGCCACAATGAGCAGTTCTTC. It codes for CSAGTWGRHNEQFF.

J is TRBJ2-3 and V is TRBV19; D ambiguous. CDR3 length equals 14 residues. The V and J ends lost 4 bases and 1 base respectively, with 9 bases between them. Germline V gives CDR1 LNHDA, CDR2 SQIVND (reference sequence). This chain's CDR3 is CASSTLLGTDTQYF. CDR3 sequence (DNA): TGTGCCAGTAGTACGCTATTAGGCACAGATACGCAGTATTTT.

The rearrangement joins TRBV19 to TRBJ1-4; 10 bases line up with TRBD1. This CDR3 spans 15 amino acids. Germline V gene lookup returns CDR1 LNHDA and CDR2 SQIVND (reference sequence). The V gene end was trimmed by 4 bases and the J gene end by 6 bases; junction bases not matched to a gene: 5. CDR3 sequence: CASSTSGTGDEKLFF. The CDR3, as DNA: TGTGCCAGTAGTACGTCCGGGACAGGGGATGAAAAACTGTTTTTT.

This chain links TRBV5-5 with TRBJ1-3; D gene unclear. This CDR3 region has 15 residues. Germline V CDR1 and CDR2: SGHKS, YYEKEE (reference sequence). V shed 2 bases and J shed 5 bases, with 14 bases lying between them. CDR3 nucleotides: TGTGCCAGCAGCTTCCGGGCAACGACTAGAAACACCATATATTTT. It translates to CASSFRATTRNTIYF.

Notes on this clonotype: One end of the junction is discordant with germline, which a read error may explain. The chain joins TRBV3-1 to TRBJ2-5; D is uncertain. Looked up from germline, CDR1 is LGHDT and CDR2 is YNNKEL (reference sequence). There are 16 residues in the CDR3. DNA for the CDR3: TGTGCCAGCAGCCAAGATTGGGCGAGCGACCAAGAGGCCCAGTACTTC. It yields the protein CASSQDWASDQEAQYF.

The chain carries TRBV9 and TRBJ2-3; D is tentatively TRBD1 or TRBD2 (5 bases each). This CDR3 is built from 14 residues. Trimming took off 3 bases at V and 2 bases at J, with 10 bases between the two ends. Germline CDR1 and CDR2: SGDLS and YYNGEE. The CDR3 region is CASSDRGFTDTQYF. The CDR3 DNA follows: TGTGCCAGCAGCGACCGGGGCTTCACAGATACGCAGTATTTT.